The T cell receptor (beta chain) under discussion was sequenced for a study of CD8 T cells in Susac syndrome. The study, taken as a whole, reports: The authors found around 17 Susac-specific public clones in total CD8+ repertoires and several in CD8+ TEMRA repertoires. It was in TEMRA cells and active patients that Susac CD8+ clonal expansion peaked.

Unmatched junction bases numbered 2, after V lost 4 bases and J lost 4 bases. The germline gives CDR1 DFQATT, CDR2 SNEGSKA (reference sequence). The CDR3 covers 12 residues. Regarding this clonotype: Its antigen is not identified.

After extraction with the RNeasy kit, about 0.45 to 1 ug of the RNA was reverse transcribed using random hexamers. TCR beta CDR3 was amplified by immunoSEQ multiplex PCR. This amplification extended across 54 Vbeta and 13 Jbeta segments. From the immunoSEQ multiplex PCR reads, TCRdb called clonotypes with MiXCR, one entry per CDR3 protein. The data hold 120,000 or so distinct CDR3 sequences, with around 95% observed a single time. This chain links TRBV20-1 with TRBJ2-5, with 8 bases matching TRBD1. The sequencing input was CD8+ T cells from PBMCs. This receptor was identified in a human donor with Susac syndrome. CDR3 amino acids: CSATTGGETQYF. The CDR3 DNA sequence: TGCAGTGCTACTACAGGGGGAGAGACCCAGTACTTC.